The subject of this entry is one T cell receptor (beta chain). The data were obtained in a study of beta chain features in type 1 diabetes. A heparinised blood draw that averaged about 100 mL was obtained once from each donor. The investigators reverse transcribed all of the isolated RNA, so they sequenced expressed TCRB transcripts. Sequencing used immunoSEQ multiplex PCR; TCRdb keeps in-frame clones, though not all of them. The sample includes around 190,000 clones, around 13% of them seen just once. Germline V gene lookup returns CDR1 SGHTA and CDR2 FQGNSA. The CDR3 totals 16 residues. V lost 5 bases and J lost 6, with 20 bases in between.

The chain has TRBV7-2 and TRBJ2-1, with a possible D match to TRBD2 (6 bases). Sequencing input: central memory CD4+ T cells from blood. This receptor was taken from a woman aged 18-30 years in good health. The CDR3 DNA is TGTGCCAGCAGCCAGCCGGGGGTTGCTCCGCTCAATGAGCAGTTCTTC. As protein: CASSQPGVAPLNEQFF.